One sample yielded the 14 T cell receptor beta chains listed below, sequenced in a study of blood T cell repertoires in COVID-19. This table comes from immunoSEQ multiplex PCR, and its TCRdb copy is limited to in-frame clones, with some not included. The sample carries around 140,000 clones, roughly 84% recorded once. Sequences were obtained from PBMCs or T cells enriched from blood (not recorded which). The receptor set was obtained from a man aged 50 or older in a cohort exposed to, infected with or recovered from COVID-19 (not recorded which).

This clone was observed a handful of times. V and J are TRBV4-3 and TRBJ2-3; 9 bases align to TRBD2. Germline V gene lookup returns CDR1 LGHNA and CDR2 YSLEER. This CDR3 has 16 amino acids. The V gene end was trimmed by 4 bases and the J gene end by 1 base; junction bases not matched to a gene: 6. Here the CDR3 DNA reads TGCGCCAGCAGCCGAGTAGCGGGGGACCGCACAGATACGCAGTATTTT. This gives the protein CASSRVAGDRTDTQYF.

The chain employs TRBV29-1 and TRBJ2-5; 15 bases line up with TRBD2. The germline gives CDR1 SQVTM, CDR2 ANQGSEA. V trimming: 5 bases; J trimming: 0 bases; junction bases outside the gene matches: 10. CDR3 size: 18 residues. DNA for the CDR3: TGCAGCGTTCGTAGGGGACTAGCGGGGGGACTGTACCAAGAGACCCAGTACTTC. It encodes CSVRRGLAGGLYQETQYF.

This rearrangement joins TRBV30 to TRBJ1-2, with D perhaps TRBD1 (5 bases). CDR3 length: 13 residues. CDR1 is GTSNPN and CDR2 is SVGIG in the germline V gene (reference sequence). The ends were cut back, 1 base at V and 6 bases at J, with 12 bases in the middle. In nucleotides, the CDR3 is TGTGCCTGGAGTGCGACAGCTCCGGATGGCTACACCTTC. It yields the protein CAWSATAPDGYTF.

The chain has TRBV5-6 and TRBJ2-7; D unresolved. This CDR3 has 11 residues. V lost 3 bases to trimming and J lost 6 bases, with 7 bases between them. Germline V gene sequence: CDR1 SGHDT, CDR2 YYEEEE. The CDR3 nucleotides are TGTGCCAGCAGCTCACGCGTCGAGCAGTACTTC. As protein: CASSSRVEQYF.

To note about this clone: In the same sample, other DNA sequences code for this CDR3. CDR3 region: CASSLRQGAYEQYF. The CDR3 bases are TGTGCCAGCAGTTTACGGCAGGGGGCGTACGAGCAGTACTTC. The genes are TRBV27 and TRBJ2-7, with 8 positions matching TRBD1. V dropped 2 bases and J dropped 4; count of bases not matched to a gene: 4. The CDR3 sequence is 14 residues long. Per the germline V gene, CDR1 is MNHEY and CDR2 is SMNVEV (reference sequence).

The table lists this clone with a count of one. The rearrangement joins TRBV7-9 to TRBJ1-5; perhaps TRBD1 as D (5 bases). Germline V gene data show CDR1 as SEHNR and CDR2 as FQNEAQ (reference sequence). The V and J ends lost 3 bases and 3 bases respectively, with 18 bases between them. The CDR3 contains 17 residues. CDR3: CASSFTMSTANNQPQHF. The CDR3 DNA reads as TGTGCCAGCAGCTTTACTATGTCGACAGCCAACAATCAGCCCCAGCATTTT.

The J gene is TRBJ2-3, the V gene TRBV10-3; 7 nucleotides match TRBD2. V dropped 2 bases and J dropped 3; count of bases not matched to a gene: 8. This CDR3 is 16 amino acids long. Germline V gives CDR1 ENHRY, CDR2 SYGVKD. The CDR3 DNA is TGTGCCATCAGTGAGCCCGGGAACGGGGGGACAGATACGCAGTATTTT. Its protein is CAISEPGNGGTDTQYF.

This chain uses TRBV19 with TRBJ1-3; possible D gene TRBD1, 5 bases. This CDR3 is 18 amino acids long. V shed 5 bases and J shed 1 base, with 21 bases lying between them. In germline, CDR1 is LNHDA, CDR2 SQIVND (reference sequence). The CDR3 region is CASSDWAGGMGSGNTIYF. For the CDR3, the DNA is TGTGCCAGTAGTGATTGGGCCGGGGGAATGGGGTCTGGAAACACCATATATTTT.

The gene calls are TRBV7-6 and TRBJ2-1, with a tentative D call TRBD2 (5 bases). V gave up 0 bases and J gave up 0 bases, with 6 bases separating them. Germline V gene data show CDR1 as SGHVS and CDR2 as FNYEAQ. The CDR3 is made up of 15 amino acids. CDR3 bases: TGTGCCAGCAGCTTAGCTGAGGGCTCCTACAATGAGCAGTTCTTC. As protein: CASSLAEGSYNEQFF. The entire variable domain, with the rest obtained from reference TRBV7-6 and TRBJ2-1, is as follows: GAGVSQSPRYKVTKRGQDVALRCDPISGHVSLYWYRQALGQGPEFLTYFNYEAQQDKSGLPNDRFSAERPEGSISTLTIQRTEQRDSAMYRCASSLAEGSYNEQFFGPGTRLTVL.

The chain carries TRBV28 and TRBJ1-6; no reliable D call. The V end lost 6 bases, the J end lost 9 bases, and 15 bases lay between the germline ends. CDR1 MDHEN and CDR2 SYDVKM come from the germline V gene. The CDR3 sequence is 14 residues long. The CDR3 DNA reads TGTGCCAGCAGGGACGGCGGGAAAGGTTCACCCCTCCACTTT. The encoded protein is CASRDGGKGSPLHF.

The genes are TRBV12-3 or TRBV12-4 and TRBJ1-1; D may be TRBD1 (5 bases). This CDR3 region has 12 residues. The V and J ends lost 6 bases and 8 bases respectively, with 13 bases between them. The chain's CDR3 is CASSRAAGEAFF. The CDR3 DNA reads TGTGCCAGCAGCCGAGCCGCAGGGGAAGCTTTCTTT.

The chain carries TRBV9 and TRBJ1-2, with D possibly TRBD1 on 5 matching bases. The ends were cut back, 0 bases at V and 6 bases at J, with 15 bases in the middle. The CDR3 runs to 15 residues. Germline lookup yields CDR1 SGDLS and CDR2 YYNGEE. CDR3 region: CASSVDQGTPNGYTF. The CDR3 DNA reads TGTGCCAGCAGCGTAGATCAGGGTACCCCAAATGGCTACACCTTC. The complete variable domain, with remaining parts taken from reference TRBV9 and TRBJ1-2, reads DSGVTQTPKHLITATGQRVTLRCSPRSGDLSVYWYQQSLDQGLQFLIQYYNGEERAKGNILERFSAQQFPDLHSELNLSSLELGDSALYFCASSVDQGTPNGYTFGSGTRLTVV.

The V and J genes are TRBV28 and TRBJ2-7; 8 bases match TRBD2. After removal of 2 bases from V and 6 bases from J, the junction contained 12 bases not matched to a gene. From germline, CDR1 is MDHEN and CDR2 SYDVKM. The CDR3 spans 16 residues. CDR3 amino acids: CASSLRSGSIVSEQYF. CDR3 bases: TGTGCCAGCAGTTTAAGGAGCGGGAGTATCGTAAGCGAGCAGTACTTC.

The rearrangement uses TRBV9 and TRBJ2-3; D gene ambiguous. The CDR3 runs 15 residues. CDR1 is SGDLS and CDR2 is YYNGEE in the germline V gene. The ends were cut back, 0 bases at V and 3 bases at J, with 11 bases in the middle. CDR3 residues: CASSVALSPTDTQYF. The CDR3, as DNA: TGTGCCAGCAGCGTAGCCCTTAGCCCGACAGATACGCAGTATTTT.